This section outlines one TCR beta chain sequence together with its context. The germline CDR1 and CDR2 sequences are SEHNR and FQNEAQ (reference sequence). CDR3 size: 12 residues. V was cut by 2 bases and J by 8 bases, with 6 bases left in between. This sample stems from a study of CD8 T cells in ankylosing spondylitis. 5'-RACE, quantitative and with molecular barcodes, yielded the TCR beta libraries. TCRdb called the 5' RACE reads again in MiXCR, with one record for every CDR3 protein. The profile shows 350,000 to 400,000 distinct CDR3 sequences, more than 20% of them singletons. The source of this sequence is a male donor with ankylosing spondylitis or in good health (not recorded which). Sequences were obtained from blood, either unsorted or a sorted T cell fraction (not recorded which). The chain carries TRBV7-9 and TRBJ2-2; D not certain. CDR3 amino acids: CASSLFEGELFF. In DNA, the CDR3 is TGTGCCAGCAGCTTATTTGAGGGGGAGCTGTTTTTT.